Presented here are 15 T cell receptor beta chains from one specimen sequenced in a study of T-cell memory formation after mild COVID-19. TCRdb independently ran MiXCR on the 5' RACE reads; one entry per CDR3 protein. The data hold more than 45,000 distinct CDR3 sequences, with over 9% observed a single time. Sequencing input: PBMCs or a T cell subset sorted from them (not recorded which). Receptors originate from an adult woman who had mild COVID-19 (a few samples of this study predate the infection). Cell type and time point are not known.

By sample fraction, this clonotype is medium-sized. The J gene is TRBJ2-3, the V gene TRBV7-2, with D uncertain. The CDR3 totals 11 residues. Trimming removed 0 bases from V and 6 bases from J, with 1 base in between. Germline-derived CDR1 and CDR2 are SGHTA and FQGNSA. CDR3 DNA: TGTGCCAGCAGCTTAGCCGATACGCAGTATTTT. This codes for CASSLADTQYF. Full variable domain (remainder filled in from reference TRBV7-2 and TRBJ2-3): GAGVSQSPSNKVTEKGKDVELRCDPISGHTALYWYRQSLGQGLEFLIYFQGNSAPDKSGLPSDRFSAERTGGSVSTLTIQRTQQEDSAVYLCASSLADTQYFGPGTRLTVL.

The chain couples TRBV6-5 to TRBJ1-3; 8 nucleotides line up with TRBD1. V shed 4 bases and J 0 bases; nucleotides not matched to a gene: 11. CDR1 and CDR2 from the germline V gene are MNHEY and SVGAGI. The CDR3 consists of 18 residues. DNA of the CDR3: TGTGCCAGCAGTTTCGCACCGGGACAGGTGATCTCTGGAAACACCATATATTTT. Its translation: CASSFAPGQVISGNTIYF.

Many counts were recorded for this clonotype. The V call is TRBV5-1, the J call TRBJ1-4, with 8 bases that match TRBD1. From germline, CDR1 is SGHRS and CDR2 YFSETQ. With V trimmed by 1 base and J by 8 bases, 7 bases remained unmatched. The CDR3 runs to 15 residues. The CDR3 sequence: CASSLRSGGVEKLFF. In DNA form, the CDR3 reads TGCGCCAGCAGCTTGAGGTCAGGGGGCGTCGAAAAACTGTTTTTT.

The chain combines TRBV6-5 with TRBJ2-2; D remains ambiguous. This CDR3 has 15 residues. V lost 2 bases, J lost 6 bases, and 13 bases lay in between. Germline CDR1 reads MNHEY; CDR2 reads SVGAGI. DNA for the CDR3: TGTGCCAGCAGTTACGAGCCAGGCGCGGCCGGGGAGCTGTTTTTT. Residues: CASSYEPGAAGELFF.

This clonotype was counted at least ten times. The rearrangement joins TRBV12-3 or TRBV12-4 to TRBJ2-2; D remains ambiguous. The CDR3 totals 14 residues. Trimming removed 2 bases at V and 1 base at J, with 5 bases between. CDR3 DNA sequence: TGTGCCAGCAGTTTAATGCGGAACACCGGGGAGCTGTTTTTT. Translating gives CASSLMRNTGELFF.

This clonotype rates as medium-sized. The V gene is TRBV7-9, the J gene TRBJ2-3; D ambiguous. The germline V gene has CDR1 SEHNR and CDR2 FQNEAQ (reference sequence). Trimming left V 7 bases short and J 0 bases short, with 8 bases between. CDR3 length: 13 amino acids. In DNA, the CDR3 is TGTGCCAGCACCCGTCCTAGCACAGATACGCAGTATTTT. It yields the protein CASTRPSTDTQYF.

A few counts support this clonotype. The rearrangement joins TRBV5-1 to TRBJ2-1, with D maybe TRBD1 (5 bases). The CDR3 is made up of 14 amino acids. Germline V CDR1 and CDR2: SGHRS, YFSETQ. V dropped 6 bases and J dropped 4 bases, with 14 bases sitting between them. The CDR3 coding sequence is TGCGCCAGCATGGCTTGGGGCGCTTACAATGAGCAGTTCTTC. As protein: CASMAWGAYNEQFF.

A few counts support this clonotype. The CDR3 protein is CASSSGQPQHF. As DNA, the CDR3 is TGTGCCAGTAGTTCGGGCCAGCCCCAGCATTTT. V gene TRBV19 combines with J gene TRBJ1-5; unclear D gene. The germline V gene encodes CDR1 LNHDA and CDR2 SQIVND (reference sequence). V shed 5 bases and J shed 7 bases, with 6 bases lying between them. The CDR3 is made up of 11 amino acids.

V is TRBV5-1 and J is TRBJ2-2, with TRBD1 identical over 8 bases. Looked up from germline, CDR1 is SGHRS and CDR2 is YFSETQ. V trimming: 5 bases; J trimming: 4 bases; junction bases outside the gene matches: 7. This CDR3 spans 15 amino acids. CDR3 protein: CASRPQGARTGELFF. The CDR3 nucleotides read TGCGCCAGCAGACCCCAGGGGGCACGCACCGGGGAGCTGTTTTTT. The full variable domain, its missing parts supplied by reference TRBV5-1 and TRBJ2-2, is KAGVTQTPRYLIKTRGQQVTLSCSPISGHRSVSWYQQTPGQGLQFLFEYFSETQRNKGNFPGRFSGRQFSNSRSEMNVSTLELGDSALYLCASRPQGARTGELFFGEGSRLTVL.

A few counts support this clonotype. V and J are TRBV7-2 and TRBJ2-1, with 11 bases fitting TRBD2. J gave up 9 bases and V 0 bases, and 13 bases lay outside the gene matches. The CDR3 is 18 residues long. The germline V gene has CDR1 SGHTA and CDR2 FQGNSA. CDR3 residues: CASSLASWPGLAAPEQFF. Written as DNA, the CDR3 is TGTGCCAGCAGCTTAGCGAGTTGGCCGGGACTAGCGGCGCCTGAGCAGTTCTTC.

This clonotype has at least ten counts. The rearrangement links TRBV5-5 to TRBJ1-5; possible D gene TRBD1, 5 bases. The CDR3 spans 16 residues. With 0 bases removed from V and 3 bases from J, the gap between germline ends came to 13 bases. CDR1 is SGHKS and CDR2 is YYEKEE in the germline V gene (reference sequence). CDR3: CASSLGGSGANQPQHF. In nucleotides, the CDR3 is TGTGCCAGCAGCTTGGGGGGCAGCGGAGCCAATCAGCCCCAGCATTTT.

This clonotype appeared a few times. The chain has TRBV4-2 and TRBJ2-1; 14 nucleotides match TRBD2. J gave up 7 bases and V 5 bases, and 16 bases lay outside the gene matches. Per the germline V gene, CDR1 is LGHNA and CDR2 is YNFKEQ. This CDR3 has 19 residues. CDR3 in DNA: TGTGCCAGCAGCATGGTGGCCGGGACTAGCGGGAGTTATTATAATGAGCAGTTCTTC. This encodes CASSMVAGTSGSYYNEQFF.

In its sample, this clonotype was seen many times. V usage is TRBV5-1 and J usage is TRBJ2-3; 11 bases are a match to TRBD2. CDR1 is SGHRS and CDR2 is YFSETQ in the germline V gene. The CDR3 runs 16 residues. J was trimmed by 2 bases and V by 3 bases; bases with no gene match: 5. CDR3 coding DNA: TGCGCCAGCAGCTACTCGACTAGCGGGGTCACAGATACGCAGTATTTT. It codes for CASSYSTSGVTDTQYF.

At least ten counts were recorded for this clonotype. The V and J genes are TRBV24-1 and TRBJ2-1, with 14 nucleotides matching TRBD2. This CDR3 comprises 16 residues. The trim removed 5 bases at V and 13 bases at J, leaving 12 bases unmatched. Germline V gives CDR1 KGHDR, CDR2 SFDVKD. CDR3 coding DNA: TGTGCCACCAGTGCAGCCCCGGGACTAGCGGGAGTTTTTCAGTTCTTC. Translating gives CATSAAPGLAGVFQFF.

This chain connects TRBV24-1 to TRBJ1-2; 9 bases line up with TRBD1. Trimming cost V 5 bases and J 4 bases; bases outside gene matches: 1. The V gene's germline CDR1 is KGHDR and CDR2 SFDVKD. The CDR3 consists of 13 residues. CDR3 in DNA: TGTGCCACCAGTGTGGACAGGGGCTATGGCTACACCTTC. Protein product: CATSVDRGYGYTF.